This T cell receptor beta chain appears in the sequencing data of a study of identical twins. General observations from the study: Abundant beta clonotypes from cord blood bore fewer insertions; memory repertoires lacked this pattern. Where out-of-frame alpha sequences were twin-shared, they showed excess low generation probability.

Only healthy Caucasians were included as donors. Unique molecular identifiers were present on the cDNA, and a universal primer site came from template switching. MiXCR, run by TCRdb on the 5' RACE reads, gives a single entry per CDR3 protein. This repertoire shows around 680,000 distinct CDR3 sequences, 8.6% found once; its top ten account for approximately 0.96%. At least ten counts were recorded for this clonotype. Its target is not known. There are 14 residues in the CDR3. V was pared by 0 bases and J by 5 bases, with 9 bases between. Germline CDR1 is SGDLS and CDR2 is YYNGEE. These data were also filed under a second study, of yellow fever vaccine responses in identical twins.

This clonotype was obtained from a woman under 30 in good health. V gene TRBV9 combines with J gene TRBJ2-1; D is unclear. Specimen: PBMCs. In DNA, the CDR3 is TGTGCCAGCAGCGTAGCTTTGGGGAACAATGAGCAGTTCTTC. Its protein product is CASSVALGNNEQFF.